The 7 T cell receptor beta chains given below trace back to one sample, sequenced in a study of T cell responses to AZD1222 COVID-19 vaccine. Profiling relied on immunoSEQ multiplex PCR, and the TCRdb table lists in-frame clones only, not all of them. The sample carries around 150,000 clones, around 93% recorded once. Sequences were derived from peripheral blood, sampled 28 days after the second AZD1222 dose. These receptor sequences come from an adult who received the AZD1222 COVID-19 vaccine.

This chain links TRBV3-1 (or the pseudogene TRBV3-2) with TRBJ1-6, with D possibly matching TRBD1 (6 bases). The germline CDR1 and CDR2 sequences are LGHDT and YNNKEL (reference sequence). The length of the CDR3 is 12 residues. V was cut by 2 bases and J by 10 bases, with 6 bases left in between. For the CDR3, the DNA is TGTGCCAGCAGCCAACAGGGGTCACCCCTCCACTTT. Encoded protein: CASSQQGSPLHF.

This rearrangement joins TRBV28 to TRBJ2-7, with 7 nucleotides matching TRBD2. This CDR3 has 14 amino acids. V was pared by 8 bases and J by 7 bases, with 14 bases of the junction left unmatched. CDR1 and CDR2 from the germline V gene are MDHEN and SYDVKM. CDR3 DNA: TGTGCCAGCCGGGTACGCGCGGGAGAGGTTGAGCAGTACTTC. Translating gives CASRVRAGEVEQYF.

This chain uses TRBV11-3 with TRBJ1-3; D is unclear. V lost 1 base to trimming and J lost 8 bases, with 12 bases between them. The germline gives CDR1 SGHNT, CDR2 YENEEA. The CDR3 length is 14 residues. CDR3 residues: CASSLAPNSDTIYF. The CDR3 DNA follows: TGTGCCAGCAGCTTAGCCCCCAATTCGGACACCATATATTTT.

As DNA, the CDR3 is TGTGCCAGCAGAATGACAGGGAGGGACACCATATATTTT. It specifies CASRMTGRDTIYF. V is TRBV27 and J is TRBJ1-3, with 7 nucleotides matching TRBD1. Germline CDR1 is MNHEY and CDR2 is SMNVEV (reference sequence). V shed 6 bases, J shed 8 bases, and the junction held 7 bases outside the gene matches. The CDR3 consists of 13 residues.

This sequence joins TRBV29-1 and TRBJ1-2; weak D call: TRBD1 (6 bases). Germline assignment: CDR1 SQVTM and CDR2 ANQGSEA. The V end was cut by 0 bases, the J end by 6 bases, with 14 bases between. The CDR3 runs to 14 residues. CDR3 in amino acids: CSVEDLTGWDGYTF. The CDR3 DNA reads TGCAGCGTTGAAGATCTTACAGGGTGGGATGGCTACACCTTC.

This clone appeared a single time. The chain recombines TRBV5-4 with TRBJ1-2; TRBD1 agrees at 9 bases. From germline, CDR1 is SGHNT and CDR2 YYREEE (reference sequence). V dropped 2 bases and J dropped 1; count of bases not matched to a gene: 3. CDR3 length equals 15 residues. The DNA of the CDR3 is TGTGCCAGCAGCTTTAGGGGACAGGGTAACTATGGCTACACCTTC. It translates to CASSFRGQGNYGYTF.

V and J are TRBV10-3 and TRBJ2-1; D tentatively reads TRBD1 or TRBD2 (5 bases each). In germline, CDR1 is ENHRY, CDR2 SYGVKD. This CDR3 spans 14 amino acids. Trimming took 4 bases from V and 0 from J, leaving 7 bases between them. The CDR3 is CAISGGTSYNEQFF. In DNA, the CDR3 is TGTGCCATCAGTGGGGGGACCTCCTACAATGAGCAGTTCTTC.